Given below is one T cell receptor (beta chain) in context. The target antigen is unknown. The data belong to a study of blood T cells in healthy people across ages. Regarding the study as a whole: The study found more naive CD4+ cells and higher diversity in long-lived than aged donors. Observed TCR beta diversity per million T cells went down as age went up. This fall followed a roughly linear course with age.

A second PCR, run for roughly 7 to 11 cycles, used a sample-barcoded 5' primer plus a J-beta primer mix. TCRdb recomputed calls from the 5' RACE reads with MiXCR, one row per CDR3 protein. The sample lists 1,300,000 or so distinct CDR3 sequences; roughly 60% were seen once. This CDR3 spans 13 amino acids. Trimming stripped 3 bases from V and 5 bases from J, with 7 bases between. Germline assignment: CDR1 MDHEN and CDR2 SYDVKM. Sequenced sample: blood. The chain is built from TRBV28 and TRBJ2-2, with no clear D. The clonotype comes from a man aged 18 to 30 in good health. CDR3: CASSFGPTGELFF. The CDR3 DNA follows: TGTGCCAGCAGTTTCGGTCCTACCGGGGAGCTGTTTTTT.